These T cell receptor beta chains were read from a single sample in a study of blood T cell repertoires in COVID-19. The table came from immunoSEQ multiplex PCR; TCRdb's copy has only in-frame clones and leaves some out. The sample shows 200,000 to 250,000 clones, 65% to 90% of them seen only once. Specimen: peripheral blood. The origin of the receptors is a woman in her 70s with COVID-19, enrolled during active disease. Each CDR3 is given with its conserved first and last residue. Each record gives: J gene, V gene, clone size, D gene, CDR3 protein, CDR3 DNA. The D gene is left open where the match is weak. Where a row states a size, it is once, few, many or the class of an expanded clone; other rows omit it.

j_gene: TRBJ1-2
v_gene: TRBV5-4
abundance: -
d_gene: -
CDR3aa: CASSLAAVYGYTF
CDR3nt: TGTGCCAGCAGCTTGGCGGCGGTCTATGGCTACACCTTC

j_gene: TRBJ2-1
v_gene: TRBV19
abundance: -
d_gene: -
CDR3aa: CASSPLRVYNEQFF
CDR3nt: TGTGCCAGTAGTCCCCTGAGGGTCTACAATGAGCAGTTCTTC

j_gene: TRBJ1-1
v_gene: TRBV30
abundance: -
d_gene: -
CDR3aa: CAWSARDKAFF
CDR3nt: TGTGCCTGGAGCGCCCGGGACAAGGCTTTCTTT

j_gene: TRBJ2-1
v_gene: TRBV6-1
abundance: -
d_gene: TRBD1
CDR3aa: CASSEFETGLNNEQFF
CDR3nt: TGTGCCAGCAGTGAATTTGAGACAGGGTTAAACAATGAGCAGTTCTTC

j_gene: TRBJ2-7
v_gene: TRBV5-1
abundance: -
d_gene: -
CDR3aa: CASSLAQGGLGEQYF
CDR3nt: TGCGCCAGCAGCTTGGCCCAGGGTGGGTTGGGGGAGCAGTACTTC

j_gene: TRBJ2-7
v_gene: TRBV5-4
abundance: -
d_gene: -
CDR3aa: CASSLAGFDEQYF
CDR3nt: TGTGCCAGCAGCTTGGCTGGCTTCGACGAGCAGTACTTC

j_gene: TRBJ1-3
v_gene: TRBV5-1
abundance: -
d_gene: -
CDR3aa: CASSLVGGDTIYF
CDR3nt: TGCGCCAGCAGCTTGGTAGGGGGAGACACCATATATTTT

j_gene: TRBJ2-7
v_gene: TRBV18
abundance: -
d_gene: -
CDR3aa: CASSPPARDEQYF
CDR3nt: TGTGCCAGCTCACCACCGGCTAGAGACGAGCAGTACTTC

j_gene: TRBJ2-7
v_gene: TRBV3-1/TRBV3-2
abundance: -
d_gene: TRBD1
CDR3aa: CASRPTPGTGPDEQYF
CDR3nt: TGTGCCAGCAGGCCGACACCCGGGACAGGGCCCGACGAGCAGTACTTC

j_gene: TRBJ1-5
v_gene: TRBV5-8
abundance: few
d_gene: -
CDR3aa: CASSPRGGAINQPQHF
CDR3nt: TGTGCCAGCAGCCCCCGCGGGGGGGCCATCAATCAGCCCCAGCATTTT

j_gene: TRBJ2-2
v_gene: TRBV7-9
abundance: -
d_gene: -
CDR3aa: CASSLARNTGELFF
CDR3nt: TGTGCCAGCAGCTTAGCCAGGAACACCGGGGAGCTGTTTTTT

j_gene: TRBJ2-5
v_gene: TRBV25-1
abundance: -
d_gene: TRBD1
CDR3aa: CASSKGRTGQVETQYF
CDR3nt: TGTGCCAGCAGTAAGGGTCGGACAGGGCAAGTAGAGACCCAGTACTTC

j_gene: TRBJ1-2
v_gene: TRBV19
abundance: -
d_gene: -
CDR3aa: CASSVDRRSGYTF
CDR3nt: TGTGCCAGTAGCGTCGACAGACGGAGTGGCTACACCTTC

j_gene: TRBJ1-1
v_gene: TRBV24-1
abundance: few
d_gene: TRBD1
CDR3aa: CATSDPGTGAVAGAFF
CDR3nt: TGTGCCACCAGTGATCCCGGGACAGGCGCCGTTGCGGGTGCTTTCTTT

j_gene: TRBJ2-3
v_gene: TRBV6-5
abundance: -
d_gene: -
CDR3aa: CASSYSTDTGHTQYF
CDR3nt: TGTGCCAGCAGTTACTCGACCGACACAGGACATACGCAGTATTTT

j_gene: TRBJ1-2
v_gene: TRBV19
abundance: once
d_gene: -
CDR3aa: CASSNGGGGYTF
CDR3nt: TGTGCCAGTAGTAACGGCGGGGGAGGCTACACCTTC

j_gene: TRBJ2-1
v_gene: TRBV19
abundance: -
d_gene: TRBD2
CDR3aa: CASSSQWGGADEQFF
CDR3nt: TGTGCCAGTAGTAGCCAATGGGGAGGGGCGGATGAGCAGTTCTTC

j_gene: TRBJ2-7
v_gene: TRBV7-6
abundance: -
d_gene: TRBD1
CDR3aa: CASSIPPGQVSYEQYF
CDR3nt: TGTGCCAGCAGCATACCCCCGGGACAGGTATCCTACGAGCAGTACTTC

j_gene: TRBJ2-2
v_gene: TRBV11-2
abundance: -
d_gene: -
CDR3aa: CASSLVSGSNTGELFF
CDR3nt: TGTGCCAGCAGCTTAGTAAGCGGTTCTAACACCGGGGAGCTGTTTTTT

j_gene: TRBJ2-3
v_gene: TRBV5-1
abundance: -
d_gene: -
CDR3aa: CASSLEPMGGTDTQYF
CDR3nt: TGCGCCAGCAGCCTAGAACCCATGGGAGGCACAGATACGCAGTATTTT

j_gene: TRBJ2-1
v_gene: TRBV5-4
abundance: -
d_gene: TRBD2
CDR3aa: CASSLGTGGYNEQFF
CDR3nt: TGTGCCAGCAGCTTGGGAACGGGAGGGTACAATGAGCAGTTCTTC

j_gene: TRBJ2-7
v_gene: TRBV6-2/TRBV6-3
abundance: -
d_gene: TRBD2
CDR3aa: CASSSTSGSGYEQYF
CDR3nt: TGTGCCAGCAGTTCCACTAGCGGGAGTGGGTACGAGCAGTACTTC

j_gene: TRBJ2-1
v_gene: TRBV6-5
abundance: -
d_gene: TRBD1
CDR3aa: CASSSTGPSNEQFF
CDR3nt: TGTGCCAGCAGTTCGACAGGGCCCAGCAATGAGCAGTTCTTC

j_gene: TRBJ1-6
v_gene: TRBV5-1
abundance: -
d_gene: -
CDR3aa: CASSRDGSYNSPLHF
CDR3nt: TGCGCCAGCAGCAGAGATGGCTCCTATAATTCACCCCTCCACTTT

j_gene: TRBJ2-3
v_gene: TRBV6-6
abundance: -
d_gene: TRBD1
CDR3aa: CASLPGQGVDTQYF
CDR3nt: TGTGCCAGCTTACCTGGACAGGGTGTGGATACGCAGTATTTT

j_gene: TRBJ2-7
v_gene: TRBV28
abundance: -
d_gene: TRBD2
CDR3aa: CASSPTSGSLYEQYF
CDR3nt: TGTGCCAGCAGCCCTACTAGCGGGAGTCTCTACGAGCAGTACTTC

j_gene: TRBJ1-2
v_gene: TRBV5-4
abundance: -
d_gene: TRBD1
CDR3aa: CASSLVSGGVYGYTF
CDR3nt: TGTGCCAGCAGCTTGGTTTCAGGGGGAGTCTATGGCTACACCTTC

j_gene: TRBJ2-3
v_gene: TRBV19
abundance: -
d_gene: TRBD2
CDR3aa: CASSRGGLAVTDTQYF
CDR3nt: TGTGCCAGTAGTAGGGGGGGACTAGCCGTCACAGATACGCAGTATTTT

j_gene: TRBJ2-7
v_gene: TRBV19
abundance: -
d_gene: TRBD2
CDR3aa: CATTGGLEQYF
CDR3nt: TGTGCCACAACGGGGGGGCTTGAGCAGTACTTC

j_gene: TRBJ2-7
v_gene: TRBV5-4
abundance: -
d_gene: TRBD2
CDR3aa: CASSLSGRGNEQYF
CDR3nt: TGTGCCAGCAGCCTAAGCGGGAGGGGGAACGAGCAGTACTTC

j_gene: TRBJ2-7
v_gene: TRBV9
abundance: -
d_gene: TRBD2
CDR3aa: CASSALIAGGLGEQYF
CDR3nt: TGTGCCAGCAGCGCCCTAATAGCGGGAGGGTTGGGGGAGCAGTACTTC

j_gene: TRBJ1-2
v_gene: TRBV3-1/TRBV3-2
abundance: -
d_gene: -
CDR3aa: CASSQAPGNGYTF
CDR3nt: TGTGCCAGCAGCCAAGCCCCGGGGAATGGCTACACCTTC

j_gene: TRBJ2-2
v_gene: TRBV5-1
abundance: -
d_gene: TRBD2
CDR3aa: CASSLTSANTGELFF
CDR3nt: TGCGCCAGCAGCTTGACTAGCGCGAACACCGGGGAGCTGTTTTTT

j_gene: TRBJ1-6
v_gene: TRBV7-3
abundance: once
d_gene: -
CDR3aa: CASSLIGSYNSPLHF
CDR3nt: TGTGCCAGCAGCTTAATCGGTAGCTATAATTCACCCCTCCACTTT

j_gene: TRBJ1-4
v_gene: TRBV7-2
abundance: -
d_gene: -
CDR3aa: CASSLRLESEKLFF
CDR3nt: TGTGCCAGCAGCTTGAGACTAGAGAGTGAAAAACTGTTTTTT

j_gene: TRBJ1-1
v_gene: TRBV5-1
abundance: -
d_gene: -
CDR3aa: CASSLDNLNTEAFF
CDR3nt: TGCGCCAGCAGCTTGGACAACCTGAACACTGAAGCTTTCTTT

j_gene: TRBJ2-7
v_gene: TRBV5-8
abundance: -
d_gene: -
CDR3aa: CASSLDSPYEQYF
CDR3nt: TGTGCCAGCAGCTTGGATTCTCCCTACGAGCAGTACTTC

j_gene: TRBJ1-1
v_gene: TRBV5-1
abundance: -
d_gene: -
CDR3aa: CASRLWGPRGMNTEAFF
CDR3nt: TGCGCCAGCAGGTTGTGGGGGCCCAGGGGAATGAACACTGAAGCTTTCTTT

j_gene: TRBJ2-3
v_gene: TRBV19
abundance: -
d_gene: TRBD2
CDR3aa: CASSITSGGGVFTDTQYF
CDR3nt: TGTGCCAGTAGTATTACTAGCGGGGGGGGAGTTTTCACAGATACGCAGTATTTT

j_gene: TRBJ1-2
v_gene: TRBV11-2
abundance: -
d_gene: TRBD1
CDR3aa: CASSSETGLYGYTF
CDR3nt: TGTGCCAGCAGCTCGGAGACAGGGCTTTATGGCTACACCTTC

j_gene: TRBJ2-3
v_gene: TRBV5-1
abundance: -
d_gene: TRBD2
CDR3aa: CASSQGLAGEATQYF
CDR3nt: TGCGCCAGCAGCCAAGGACTAGCGGGAGAAGCTACGCAGTATTTT

j_gene: TRBJ2-7
v_gene: TRBV11-3
abundance: few
d_gene: TRBD1
CDR3aa: CASSRPGTGSFEQYF
CDR3nt: TGTGCCAGCAGCCGACCCGGGACAGGGTCTTTCGAGCAGTACTTC

j_gene: TRBJ1-1
v_gene: TRBV6-5
abundance: -
d_gene: -
CDR3aa: CASRIVPGENTEAFF
CDR3nt: TGTGCCAGCAGAATTGTCCCGGGGGAGAACACTGAAGCTTTCTTT

j_gene: TRBJ1-2
v_gene: TRBV12-3/TRBV12-4
abundance: -
d_gene: -
CDR3aa: CASSPQGIDGYTF
CDR3nt: TGTGCCAGCAGTCCCCAGGGAATTGATGGCTACACCTTC

j_gene: TRBJ1-5
v_gene: TRBV3-1/TRBV3-2
abundance: -
d_gene: -
CDR3aa: CASSQDPSYGPQHF
CDR3nt: TGTGCCAGCAGCCAAGATCCATCCTATGGGCCCCAGCATTTT

j_gene: TRBJ2-5
v_gene: TRBV4-3
abundance: once
d_gene: TRBD1
CDR3aa: CASSHSFGQGGQETQYF
CDR3nt: TGCGCCAGCAGCCACTCATTTGGACAGGGGGGGCAAGAGACCCAGTACTTC

j_gene: TRBJ1-2
v_gene: TRBV29-1
abundance: few
d_gene: -
CDR3aa: CSVEDPGEVRYTF
CDR3nt: TGCAGCGTTGAAGATCCAGGGGAAGTACGCTACACCTTC

j_gene: TRBJ1-5
v_gene: TRBV6-5
abundance: -
d_gene: TRBD1
CDR3aa: CASSPTGGGQPQHF
CDR3nt: TGTGCCAGCAGCCCAACAGGGGGCGGTCAGCCCCAGCATTTT

j_gene: TRBJ2-1
v_gene: TRBV18
abundance: -
d_gene: -
CDR3aa: CASSPGLDNEQFF
CDR3nt: TGTGCCAGCTCACCAGGACTTGACAATGAGCAGTTCTTC

j_gene: TRBJ1-2
v_gene: TRBV5-6
abundance: once
d_gene: -
CDR3aa: CASSLTGTGYTF
CDR3nt: TGTGCCAGCAGCTTGACAGGCACTGGCTACACCTTC

j_gene: TRBJ1-5
v_gene: TRBV14
abundance: -
d_gene: -
CDR3aa: CASSPQVGGAQHF
CDR3nt: TGTGCCAGCAGCCCCCAGGTCGGGGGGGCCCAGCATTTT

j_gene: TRBJ2-1
v_gene: TRBV11-3
abundance: -
d_gene: -
CDR3aa: CASSLEGAAGNEQFF
CDR3nt: TGTGCCAGCAGCTTAGAAGGGGCTGCAGGCAATGAGCAGTTCTTC